This section outlines one T cell receptor (beta chain) sequence together with its context. Measured with immunoSEQ multiplex PCR; TCRdb has only the in-frame clones, and not every one. In the table there are hundreds of thousands of clones, about 79% of which are singletons. The sample is drawn from a study of blood T cell repertoires in COVID-19. Germline lookup yields CDR1 MGHDK and CDR2 SYGVNS. J gave up 3 bases and V 3 bases, and 6 bases lay outside the gene matches. This CDR3 is 16 amino acids long. Sequences were obtained from peripheral blood. The clonotype comes from a man older than 75 with acute or convalescent COVID-19. The chain couples TRBV25-1 to TRBJ1-4; TRBD1 matches at 8 bases. The chain's CDR3 is CASSDNRGWANEKLFF. The CDR3, as DNA: TGTGCCAGCAGTGACAACAGGGGGTGGGCTAATGAAAAACTGTTTTTT.